This TCR beta chain comes out of a study of siplizumab effects on memory and regulatory T cells. Broader study findings: Among alloreactive clones, only a minor fraction mapped to unstimulated subsets.

Some clones are missing from TCRdb's copy, which holds only in-frame ones; the method was immunoSEQ multiplex PCR. This sample has 100,000 or so clones, with around 90% found just once. With respect to this clone: Its antigen is currently unknown.

J lost 7 bases, V lost 0 bases, and 6 bases had no gene match. The CDR3 length is 16 residues. Looked up from germline, CDR1 is LNHNV and CDR2 is YYDKDF (reference sequence). This sequence was found in a human donor in good health. Sample: non-Treg CD4+ T cells sorted from blood. V is TRBV15 and J is TRBJ2-1; 10 nucleotides agree with TRBD2. The CDR3 here is CATSRDLSSGRNEQFF. The CDR3 bases are TGTGCCACCAGCAGAGATCTCTCTAGCGGGAGAAATGAGCAGTTCTTC.